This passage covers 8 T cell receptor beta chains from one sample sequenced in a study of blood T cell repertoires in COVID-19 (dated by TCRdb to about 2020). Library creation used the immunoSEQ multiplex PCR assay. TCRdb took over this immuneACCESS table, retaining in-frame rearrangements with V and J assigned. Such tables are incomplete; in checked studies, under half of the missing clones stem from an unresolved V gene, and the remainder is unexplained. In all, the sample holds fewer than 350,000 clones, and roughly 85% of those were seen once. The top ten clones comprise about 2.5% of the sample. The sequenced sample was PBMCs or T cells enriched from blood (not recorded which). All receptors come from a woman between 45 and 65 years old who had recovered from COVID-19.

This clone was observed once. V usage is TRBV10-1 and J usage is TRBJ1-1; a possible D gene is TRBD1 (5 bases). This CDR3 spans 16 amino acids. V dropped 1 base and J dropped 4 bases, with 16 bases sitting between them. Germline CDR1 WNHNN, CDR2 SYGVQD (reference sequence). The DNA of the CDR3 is TGCGCCAGCAGTGAGTTTGGTAGGGCAAGGGGCACTGAAGCTTTCTTT. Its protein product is CASSEFGRARGTEAFF.

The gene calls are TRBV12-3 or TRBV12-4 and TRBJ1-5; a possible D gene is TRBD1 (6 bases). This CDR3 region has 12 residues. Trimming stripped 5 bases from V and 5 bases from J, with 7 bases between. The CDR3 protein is CASSRQDQPQHF. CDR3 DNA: TGTGCCAGCAGTCGACAGGATCAGCCCCAGCATTTT.

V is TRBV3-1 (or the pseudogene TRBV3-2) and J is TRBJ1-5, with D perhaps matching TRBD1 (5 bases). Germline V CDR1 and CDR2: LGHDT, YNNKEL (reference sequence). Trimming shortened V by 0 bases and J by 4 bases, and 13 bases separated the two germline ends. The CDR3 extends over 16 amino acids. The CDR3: CASSQDGRQRNQPQHF. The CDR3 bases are TGTGCCAGCAGCCAAGATGGCCGACAGAGAAATCAGCCCCAGCATTTT.

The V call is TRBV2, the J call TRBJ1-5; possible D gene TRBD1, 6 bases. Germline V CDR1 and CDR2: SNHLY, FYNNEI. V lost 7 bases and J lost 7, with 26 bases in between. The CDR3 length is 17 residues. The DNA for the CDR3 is TGTGCCAGCACCACAAGCAGAGGGGCAGGGGCGAGCCAGCCCCAGCATTTT. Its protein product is CASTTSRGAGASQPQHF.

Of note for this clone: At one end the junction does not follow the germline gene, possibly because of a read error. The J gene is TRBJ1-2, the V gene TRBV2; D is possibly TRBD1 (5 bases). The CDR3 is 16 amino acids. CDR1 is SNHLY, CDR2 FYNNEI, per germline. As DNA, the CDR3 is TGTGCCAGCAGCGAAGTATCCCCAGGGACTAACTATGGCTACACCTTC. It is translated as CASSEVSPGTNYGYTF.

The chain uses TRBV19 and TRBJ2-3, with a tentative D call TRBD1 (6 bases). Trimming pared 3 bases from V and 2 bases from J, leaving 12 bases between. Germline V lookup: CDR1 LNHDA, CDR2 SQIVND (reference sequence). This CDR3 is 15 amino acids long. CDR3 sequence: CASSMPTGLTDTQYF. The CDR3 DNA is TGTGCCAGTAGTATGCCGACAGGACTCACAGATACGCAGTATTTT. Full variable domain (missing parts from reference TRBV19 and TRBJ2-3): DGGITQSPKYLFRKEGQNVTLSCEQNLNHDAMYWYRQDPGQGLRLIYYSQIVNDFQKGDIAEGYSVSREKKESFPLTVTSAQKNPTAFYLCASSMPTGLTDTQYFGPGTRLTVL.

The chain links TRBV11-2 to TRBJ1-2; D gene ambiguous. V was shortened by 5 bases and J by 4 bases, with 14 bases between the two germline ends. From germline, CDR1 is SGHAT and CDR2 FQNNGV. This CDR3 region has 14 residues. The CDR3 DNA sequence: TGTGCCAGCAGCCGCGGCGGGGTGGGCTATGGCTACACCTTC. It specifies CASSRGGVGYGYTF.

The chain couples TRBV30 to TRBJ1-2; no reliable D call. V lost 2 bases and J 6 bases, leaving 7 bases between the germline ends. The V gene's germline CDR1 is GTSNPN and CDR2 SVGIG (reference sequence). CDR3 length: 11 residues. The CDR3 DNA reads TGTGCCTGGAGTCGGGGAAATGGCTACACCTTC. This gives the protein CAWSRGNGYTF.